The clone carrying this TCR beta chain was observed a few times. Autoimmune disease history or systemic immunosuppression led to patients being barred. This entry is derived from a study of OX40 agonist ivuxolimab in advanced cancers. The wider study: Patients received the agonistic anti-OX40 (CD134) antibody ivuxolimab. Prior anti-PD-1, anti-PD-L1 or anti-CTLA-4 therapy was allowed; approximately 41% had some.

Generated by immunoSEQ multiplex PCR, the TCRdb table keeps only in-frame clones and is missing some. The sample shows roughly 70,000 clones, around 90% of them seen only once. The germline V gene encodes CDR1 MGHRA and CDR2 YSYEKL. After removal of 3 bases from V and 15 bases from J, the junction contained 11 bases not matched to a gene. This CDR3 contains 13 residues. Source: CD4+ or CD8+ T cells sorted from blood, taken in a trial of the OX40 agonist ivuxolimab. This TCR derives from an adult with an advanced solid tumor such as melanoma, head and neck, liver or kidney cancer. The genes are TRBV4-1 and TRBJ2-1; 7 bases are a match to TRBD2. The chain's CDR3 is CASSHLTSARRFF. CDR3 sequence (DNA): TGCGCCAGCAGCCACCTCACTAGCGCCCGGAGGTTCTTC.